Below are 11 T cell receptor beta chains sequenced from a single sample in a study of shared clonotypes between healthy human individuals. Sequencing was performed with immunoSEQ multiplex PCR; in TCRdb, only in-frame clones are kept and a portion is missing. This sample has about 2.1 million clones, with just under 95% found just once. CD8 cells classed as naive were CD45RO-negative and positively selected for CCR7, excluding terminally differentiated effector memory CD45RA+ cells. Input material: naive CD8+ T cells from PBMCs. These receptors all stem from a young man in good health. Some clones in this sample may be carry-over from other donors' samples.

This clone was recorded only once. V gene TRBV7-3 combines with J gene TRBJ2-3; D might be TRBD2 (6 bases). Trimming cost V 4 bases and J 2 bases, with 13 bases left between them. CDR3 length: 15 residues. The germline V gene encodes CDR1 SGHTA and CDR2 FQGTGA. The DNA of the CDR3 is TGTGCCAGCAGCTCCCCCCGGGGGACCACAGATACGCAGTATTTT. It codes for CASSSPRGTTDTQYF.

About this clone: This sample includes further DNA sequences coding for the same CDR3. This chain connects TRBV13 to TRBJ2-1; TRBD2 agrees at 9 bases. In germline, CDR1 is PRHDT, CDR2 FYEKMQ (reference sequence). The V and J ends lost 6 bases and 4 bases, in that order; junction bases with no gene match: 13. The CDR3 is 17 residues long. The CDR3 reads CASSLLIGGRAYNEQFF. The CDR3 nucleotides are TGTGCCAGCAGTTTGTTGATTGGCGGGAGGGCATACAATGAGCAGTTCTTC.

The chain employs TRBV21-1 and TRBJ2-7; the table's TRBD2 call for D was not verified on the DNA. TRBV21-1 is listed as a pseudogene. The CDR3 is 14 residues long. The chain's CDR3 is CASSKGTKGVEQYF. The CDR3 DNA follows: TGTGCCAGCAGCAAAGGGACTAAAGGGGTCGAGCAGTACTTC.

The rearrangement links TRBV4-1 to TRBJ1-4, with TRBD1 matching over 7 bases. J lost 8 bases, V lost 0 bases, and 6 bases had no gene match. The germline V gene has CDR1 MGHRA and CDR2 YSYEKL. This CDR3 is 15 amino acids long. The CDR3 DNA reads as TGCGCCAGCAGCCAAGATCCGGGACAGAAGGAAAAACTGTTTTTT. Its translation: CASSQDPGQKEKLFF.

The rearrangement joins TRBV6-1 to TRBJ2-6; D uncertain. This CDR3 is 15 amino acids long. The germline CDR1 and CDR2 sequences are MNHNS and SASEGT. Trimming shortened V by 8 bases and J by 2 bases, and 13 bases separated the two germline ends. The CDR3 region has the DNA TGTGCCAGCTTGCGAACCAGGACTGGGGCCAACGTCCTGACTTTC. Translated, it gives CASLRTRTGANVLTF.

The chain couples TRBV27 to TRBJ2-7, with TRBD1 identical over 8 bases. Per germline, CDR1 MNHEY and CDR2 SMNVEV (reference sequence). The CDR3 is 15 amino acids. With 5 bases clipped from V and 5 bases from J, the junction kept 11 bases outside the gene matches. The CDR3 protein is CASSPRPDRVDEQYF. The CDR3 DNA reads as TGTGCCAGCAGTCCGCGCCCGGACAGGGTGGACGAGCAGTACTTC.

The CDR3 loop is CASSQEGKRGLGYGYTF. CDR3 DNA: TGTGCCAGCAGCCAAGAAGGGAAGAGGGGGCTTGGCTATGGCTACACCTTC. The rearrangement uses TRBV14 and TRBJ1-2, with 7 bases matching TRBD1. Unmatched junction bases numbered 11, after V lost 0 bases and J lost 4 bases. The CDR3 sequence is 17 residues long. Germline V CDR1 and CDR2: SGHDN, FVKESK.

This chain uses TRBV10-3 with TRBJ2-7; D gene uncertain. The V end was cut by 2 bases, the J end by 0 bases, with 8 bases between. CDR1 ENHRY and CDR2 SYGVKD come from the germline V gene. There are 14 residues in the CDR3. The CDR3 spells CAISEGQNSYEQYF. The CDR3 DNA follows: TGTGCCATCAGTGAGGGGCAGAACTCCTACGAGCAGTACTTC.

The rearrangement joins TRBV7-2 to TRBJ1-5; possible D gene TRBD1, 5 bases. The CDR3 spans 16 residues. Trimming pared 0 bases from V and 5 bases from J, leaving 14 bases between. The germline CDR1 and CDR2 sequences are SGHTA and FQGNSA. For the CDR3, the DNA is TGTGCCAGCAGCTTAGCCAGGGAAGGATTCCATCAGCCCCAGCATTTT. It translates to CASSLAREGFHQPQHF.

Comment on this clone: Other DNA variants within this sample encode the same CDR3. J is TRBJ1-2 and V is TRBV29-1; D is unclear. The CDR3 has 11 amino acids. CDR1 is SQVTM, CDR2 ANQGSEA, per germline. Trimming shortened V by 4 bases and J by 1 base, and 4 bases separated the two germline ends. The DNA of the CDR3 is TGCAGCGTTGTTAATAACTATGGCTACACCTTC. It translates to CSVVNNYGYTF.

In this sample, this clone turned up a few times. V usage is TRBV29-1 and J usage is TRBJ1-1, with D hard to call. CDR3 length equals 13 residues. Germline lookup yields CDR1 SQVTM and CDR2 ANQGSEA. Trimming took off 4 bases at V and 5 bases at J, with 14 bases between the two ends. The CDR3 sequence is CSVVVSDRTEAFF. The CDR3 coding sequence is TGCAGCGTTGTAGTCAGCGATCGAACTGAAGCTTTCTTT.